These 32 T cell receptor beta chains share one sample of origin, sequenced in a study of blood T cell repertoires in COVID-19. This table comes from immunoSEQ multiplex PCR, and its TCRdb copy is limited to in-frame clones, with some not included. Counted here are 85,000 to 100,000 clones, around 80% occurring once; the ten biggest clones make up about 8.7%. Sequencing was performed on peripheral blood. These receptors all stem from a man aged 50 to 59 who had recovered from COVID-19.

This sequence joins TRBV28 and TRBJ1-1, with D unclear. In germline, CDR1 is MDHEN, CDR2 SYDVKM. The ends were cut back, 6 bases at V and 1 base at J, with 21 bases in the middle. The CDR3 is 17 amino acids. The CDR3 protein is CASSPPRGGGKNTEAFF. In DNA, the CDR3 is TGTGCCAGCAGCCCGCCCCGAGGAGGAGGAAAGAACACTGAAGCTTTCTTT. The full variable domain, completed using reference TRBV28 and TRBJ1-1, is DVKVTQSSRYLVKRTGEKVFLECVQDMDHENMFWYRQDPGLGLRLIYFSYDVKMKEKGDIPEGYSVSREKKERFSLILESASTNQTSMYLCASSPPRGGGKNTEAFFGQGTRLTVV.

The chain is built from TRBV4-3 and TRBJ2-3, with D unresolved. Trimming stripped 3 bases from V and 7 bases from J, with 14 bases between. The germline V gene encodes CDR1 LGHNA and CDR2 YSLEER. The CDR3 runs to 14 residues. In DNA form, the CDR3 reads TGCGCCAGCAGCCAGATGATCTCACAAAATACGCAGTATTTT. Translated: CASSQMISQNTQYF.

The chain combines TRBV6-2 or TRBV6-3 with TRBJ2-5; 7 nucleotides agree with TRBD1. The J segment lost 3 bases and the V segment lost 5 bases, leaving 6 bases of the junction unmatched. The CDR3 covers 14 residues. CDR1 MNHEY and CDR2 SVGEGT come from the germline V gene. The CDR3 nucleotides are TGTGCCAGCAGTACCTCCGGGACAGAAGAGACCCAGTACTTC. This sequence encodes CASSTSGTEETQYF.

This clone has just a few counts. The chain is built from TRBV5-4 and TRBJ1-2, with a weak D call TRBD1 (5 bases). The CDR3 consists of 15 residues. Germline loops: CDR1 SGHNT, CDR2 YYREEE (reference sequence). V was trimmed by 6 bases and J by 4 bases, leaving 19 bases between them. The CDR3: CASTSDSDRIYGYTF. The CDR3 DNA reads as TGTGCCAGCACCTCTGATTCTGACAGAATCTATGGCTACACCTTC.

The chain recombines TRBV20-1 with TRBJ1-5; D is ambiguous. V was shortened by 3 bases and J by 4 bases, with 16 bases between the two germline ends. From germline, CDR1 is DFQATT and CDR2 SNEGSKA (reference sequence). The CDR3 is 15 amino acids. CDR3 residues: CSASMERGVNQPQHF. The CDR3 bases are TGCAGTGCTAGTATGGAGCGAGGCGTTAATCAGCCCCAGCATTTT.

There are many counts of this clone. The chain has TRBV21-1 and TRBJ1-5; whether TRBD1, the table's D call, matches the DNA was not checked. TRBV21-1 is annotated as a pseudogene. This CDR3 spans 10 amino acids. The CDR3, as DNA: TGTGCCGGACATTTGCAGCCCCAGCATTTT. It is translated as CAGHLQPQHF.

The chain has TRBV7-6 and TRBJ2-4; maybe TRBD2 (5 bases). The ends were cut back, 5 bases at V and 0 bases at J, with 11 bases in the middle. The CDR3 consists of 15 residues. Germline V gene lookup returns CDR1 SGHVS and CDR2 FNYEAQ. The CDR3: CASSPFGVAKNIQYF. CDR3 nucleotides: TGTGCCAGCAGCCCTTTCGGGGTAGCCAAAAACATTCAGTACTTC.

As to this clone: One end of the junction fails to match germline, which may point to a read error. The J gene is TRBJ2-5, the V gene TRBV7-7; D is undetermined. This CDR3 region has 13 residues. CDR1 and CDR2 (germline): SSHAT, FNYEAQ (reference sequence). CDR3 sequence (DNA): TGTGCTAGCAGCTTAGCAGTGCGGCAGACCCAGTACTTC. As protein: CASSLAVRQTQYF.

The chain joins TRBV25-1 to TRBJ2-7; 10 bases are a match to TRBD1. CDR3 length: 15 amino acids. Germline V gene lookup returns CDR1 MGHDK and CDR2 SYGVNS. Trimming removed 6 bases from V and 3 bases from J; junction bases left unmatched: 8. The CDR3 reads CASSSKGQGIYEQYF. The DNA for the CDR3 is TGTGCCAGCAGCTCAAAGGGACAGGGGATCTACGAGCAGTACTTC.

The sample holds a few counts of this clone. The rearrangement links TRBV4-3 to TRBJ2-1, with D possibly being TRBD1 (5 bases). Trimming removed 0 bases from V and 9 bases from J, with 9 bases in between. Germline CDR1 LGHNA, CDR2 YSLEER. This CDR3 has 13 amino acids. Here the CDR3 DNA reads TGCGCCAGCAGCCAAGAAGCAGGGTTTGAGCAGTTCTTC. This translates into CASSQEAGFEQFF.

This clone was seen a few times. The chain joins TRBV27 to TRBJ1-2, with D perhaps matching TRBD1 (6 bases). The V end lost 2 bases, the J end lost 4 bases, and 14 bases lay between the germline ends. The CDR3 covers 15 residues. Germline values: CDR1 MNHEY, CDR2 SMNVEV (reference sequence). The CDR3 sequence: CASSLGGANLYGYTF. The CDR3 region has the DNA TGTGCCAGCAGTTTAGGGGGGGCCAATCTCTATGGCTACACCTTC.

This rearrangement joins TRBV12-3 or TRBV12-4 to TRBJ1-2; no clear D gene. Trimming took off 3 bases at V and 4 bases at J, with 9 bases between the two ends. This CDR3 has 13 amino acids. The CDR3 spells CASSFQRLYGYTF. The CDR3 DNA reads TGTGCCAGCAGTTTCCAGAGACTCTATGGCTACACCTTC.

V usage is TRBV6-5 and J usage is TRBJ1-1; 8 bases line up with TRBD1. The CDR3 covers 16 residues. Germline CDR1 and CDR2: MNHEY and SVGAGI. The trim removed 4 bases at V and 5 bases at J, leaving 12 bases unmatched. CDR3 sequence: CASSFKVGQGRTEAFF. As DNA, the CDR3 is TGTGCCAGCAGTTTCAAAGTTGGACAGGGAAGAACTGAAGCTTTCTTT.

The chain employs TRBV19 and TRBJ2-3; 9 nucleotides match TRBD2. Germline V gene data show CDR1 as LNHDA and CDR2 as SQIVND (reference sequence). With 9 bases clipped from V and 3 bases from J, the junction kept 7 bases outside the gene matches. The CDR3 is 14 amino acids. The CDR3 DNA reads TGTGCCAGCCGCCCTGCGGGAGGGACAGATACGCAGTATTTT. Translation: CASRPAGGTDTQYF.

The gene calls are TRBV28 and TRBJ2-7; TRBD1 matches 10 bases. This CDR3 comprises 14 residues. V lost 5 bases to trimming and J lost 7 bases; unmatched junction nucleotides: 8. Germline V CDR1 and CDR2: MDHEN, SYDVKM. The CDR3 nucleotides read TGTGCCAGCAGTAGCCCGGGACAGGGGCAGGAGCAGTACTTC. Translated: CASSSPGQGQEQYF.

The chain joins TRBV7-2 to TRBJ2-7; TRBD2 agrees at 8 bases. The CDR3 sequence is 15 residues long. V trimming: 5 bases; J trimming: 3 bases; junction bases outside the gene matches: 9. From germline, CDR1 is SGHTA and CDR2 FQGNSA. The CDR3 loop is CASSPSGGGIYEQYF. CDR3 nucleotide sequence: TGTGCCAGCAGCCCCTCCGGGGGGGGAATCTACGAGCAGTACTTC. The full variable domain, rest sourced from reference TRBV7-2 and TRBJ2-7, is GAGVSQSPSNKVTEKGKDVELRCDPISGHTALYWYRQSLGQGLEFLIYFQGNSAPDKSGLPSDRFSAERTGGSVSTLTIQRTQQEDSAVYLCASSPSGGGIYEQYFGPGTRLTVT.

Relative to its sample, this clone is medium-sized. The chain recombines TRBV18 with TRBJ2-7, with TRBD2 matching 12 bases. This CDR3 region has 19 residues. Germline loops: CDR1 KGHSH, CDR2 LQKENI. Trimming removed 6 bases from V and 1 base from J; junction bases left unmatched: 16. The CDR3 DNA follows: TGTGCCAGCTCGCCGCAAACCGGGACTAGCGGGTACCTGTCCTACGAGCAGTACTTC. It yields the protein CASSPQTGTSGYLSYEQYF.

This rearrangement joins TRBV13 to TRBJ2-7; the D gene is possibly TRBD2 (6 bases). The ends were cut back, 3 bases at V and 0 bases at J, with 9 bases in the middle. CDR1 and CDR2 from the germline V gene are PRHDT and FYEKMQ (reference sequence). CDR3 length: 14 residues. The CDR3 loop is CASSLTGLSYEQYF. DNA for the CDR3: TGTGCCAGCAGCTTGACGGGACTCTCCTACGAGCAGTACTTC.

The chain combines TRBV19 with TRBJ2-1; TRBD2 matches at 13 bases. CDR3 length: 16 residues. V gave up 5 bases and J gave up 11 bases; unmatched junction bases: 12. In germline, CDR1 is LNHDA, CDR2 SQIVND (reference sequence). CDR3 nucleotide sequence: TGTGCCAGTAGTGCCTCCGGGACTAGCGGGGAAATGAAGCAGTTCTTC. Amino acid sequence: CASSASGTSGEMKQFF.

The chain is built from TRBV11-3 and TRBJ2-3; possibly TRBD1 for D (5 bases). The CDR3 has 11 residues. CDR1 is SGHNT, CDR2 YENEEA, per germline. Trimming took 4 bases from V and 10 from J, leaving 9 bases between them. The DNA for the CDR3 is TGTGCCAGCAGCTCCGGACAATCGCAGTATTTT. Its translation is CASSSGQSQYF.

The V call is TRBV7-2, the J call TRBJ2-1; no firm D call. The V and J ends lost 3 bases and 7 bases respectively, with 7 bases between them. The CDR3 has 12 residues. Germline CDR1 SGHTA, CDR2 FQGNSA. In DNA, the CDR3 is TGTGCCAGCAGCTTCGGTCGAAATGAGCAGTTCTTC. This sequence encodes CASSFGRNEQFF.

The rearrangement uses TRBV7-3 and TRBJ1-1; D is unclear. CDR3 length: 13 amino acids. Trimming took 6 bases from V and 1 from J, leaving 9 bases between them. Per germline, CDR1 SGHTA and CDR2 FQGTGA. CDR3 region: CASRSEGNTEAFF. CDR3 sequence (DNA): TGTGCCAGCAGATCAGAGGGGAACACTGAAGCTTTCTTT.

V and J are TRBV3-1 (or the pseudogene TRBV3-2) and TRBJ1-1; D is perhaps TRBD1 (5 bases). Germline lookup yields CDR1 LGHDT and CDR2 YNNKEL (reference sequence). The V end lost 1 base, the J end lost 0 bases, and 15 bases lay between the germline ends. The CDR3 has 17 amino acids. CDR3 coding DNA: TGTGCCAGCAGCCAAGGGGCCAGGACACGTATGAACACTGAAGCTTTCTTT. Its translation: CASSQGARTRMNTEAFF.

This clone was detected only a few times. This sequence joins TRBV18 and TRBJ2-2, with no clear D. V was pared by 3 bases and J by 4 bases, with 12 bases between. Germline CDR1 is KGHSH and CDR2 is LQKENI. The CDR3 has 15 amino acids. CDR3 in amino acids: CASSPETSFTGELFF. In DNA, the CDR3 is TGTGCCAGCTCACCCGAGACTTCATTCACCGGGGAGCTGTTTTTT.

This CDR3 reads CASSSPTRITQYF. The CDR3 DNA is TGTGCCAGCAGTTCCCCGACGAGGATAACTCAGTACTTC. This chain connects TRBV6-2 or TRBV6-3 to TRBJ2-4; D not certain. V was pared by 4 bases and J by 12 bases, with 16 bases between. CDR1 is MNHEY, CDR2 SVGEGT, per germline. The length of the CDR3 is 13 residues.

This clone was recorded only once. V usage is TRBV5-6 and J usage is TRBJ2-3, with TRBD2 matching 10 bases. CDR3 length: 18 amino acids. Trimming cost V 0 bases and J 4 bases; bases outside gene matches: 11. CDR1 SGHDT and CDR2 YYEEEE come from the germline V gene. CDR3 in DNA: TGTGCCAGCAGCTTGGTCTGGGCTAGCGGGAGTTTGGCAGATACGCAGTATTTT. Translation: CASSLVWASGSLADTQYF.

This clone is a singleton in its sample. This chain uses TRBV9 with TRBJ2-5; TRBD2 is a possible D gene (5 bases). V lost 0 bases and J lost 2, with 11 bases in between. The germline V gene has CDR1 SGDLS and CDR2 YYNGEE. The CDR3 covers 15 residues. CDR3 residues: CASSVVGEIQETQYF. The CDR3 nucleotides are TGTGCCAGCAGCGTAGTCGGGGAAATTCAAGAGACCCAGTACTTC.

This clone appeared a few times. CDR3 residues: CAHNQPQHF. Written as DNA, the CDR3 is TGTGCCCACAATCAGCCCCAGCATTTT. The chain is built from TRBV30 and TRBJ1-5; D unresolved. V was shortened by 8 bases and J by 3 bases, with 2 bases between the two germline ends. This CDR3 comprises 9 residues. Germline loops: CDR1 GTSNPN, CDR2 SVGIG (reference sequence).

J is TRBJ1-6 and V is TRBV9; D might be TRBD1 (5 bases). Per germline, CDR1 SGDLS and CDR2 YYNGEE. The V gene lost 0 bases and the J gene lost 6 bases, with 10 bases spanning the gap. The CDR3 runs to 15 residues. The CDR3 nucleotides are TGTGCCAGCAGCGTAGATGGGGCAACTAATTCACCCCTCCACTTT. Translation gives CASSVDGATNSPLHF.

This chain joins TRBV5-6 and TRBJ1-1; D perhaps matches TRBD1 (5 bases). The germline V gene encodes CDR1 SGHDT and CDR2 YYEEEE. V lost 4 bases to trimming and J lost 6 bases, with 16 bases between them. The CDR3 sequence is 14 residues long. CDR3: CASSPQTGGAEAFF. Written as DNA, the CDR3 is TGTGCCAGCAGCCCGCAAACAGGTGGGGCTGAAGCTTTCTTT.

As regards this clone: The sample carries other DNA sequences with the same CDR3. CDR3 sequence: CASSLGTSGYEQYF. CDR3 in DNA: TGCGCCAGCAGCTTGGGGACTAGCGGCTACGAGCAGTACTTC. The V call is TRBV5-1, the J call TRBJ2-7, with 10 bases lining up with TRBD2. CDR3 length: 14 amino acids. V shed 0 bases, J shed 3 bases, and the junction held 0 bases outside the gene matches. CDR1 SGHRS and CDR2 YFSETQ come from the germline V gene.

V gene TRBV6-5 combines with J gene TRBJ2-5; 7 bases map to TRBD1. This CDR3 comprises 15 residues. Germline CDR1 reads MNHEY; CDR2 reads SVGAGI. The J segment lost 3 bases and the V segment lost 6 bases, leaving 10 bases of the junction unmatched. DNA of the CDR3: TGTGCCAGCAGGGGGGATAGTACAGGGGAAGAGACCCAGTACTTC. Protein product: CASRGDSTGEETQYF.